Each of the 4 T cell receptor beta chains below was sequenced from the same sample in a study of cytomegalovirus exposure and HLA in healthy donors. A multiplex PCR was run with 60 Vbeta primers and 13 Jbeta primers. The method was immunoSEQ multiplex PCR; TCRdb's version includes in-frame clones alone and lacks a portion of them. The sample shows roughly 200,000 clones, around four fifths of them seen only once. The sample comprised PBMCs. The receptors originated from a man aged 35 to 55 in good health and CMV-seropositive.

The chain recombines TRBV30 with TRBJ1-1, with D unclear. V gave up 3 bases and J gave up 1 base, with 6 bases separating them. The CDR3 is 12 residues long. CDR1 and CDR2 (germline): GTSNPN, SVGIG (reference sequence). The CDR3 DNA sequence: TGTGCCTGGAGCGCGCGGAACACTGAAGCTTTCTTT. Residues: CAWSARNTEAFF. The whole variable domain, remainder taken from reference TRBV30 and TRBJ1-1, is SQTIHQWPATLVQPVGSPLSLECTVEGTSNPNLYWYRQAAGRGLQLLFYSVGIGQISSEVPQNLSASRPQDRQFILSSKKLLLSDSGFYLCAWSARNTEAFFGQGTRLTVV.

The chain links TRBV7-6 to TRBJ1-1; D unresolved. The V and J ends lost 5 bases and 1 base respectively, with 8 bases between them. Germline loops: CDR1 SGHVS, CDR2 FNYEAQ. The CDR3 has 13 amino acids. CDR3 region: CASSLQKNTEAFF. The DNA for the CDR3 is TGTGCCAGCAGCCTCCAGAAGAACACTGAAGCTTTCTTT.

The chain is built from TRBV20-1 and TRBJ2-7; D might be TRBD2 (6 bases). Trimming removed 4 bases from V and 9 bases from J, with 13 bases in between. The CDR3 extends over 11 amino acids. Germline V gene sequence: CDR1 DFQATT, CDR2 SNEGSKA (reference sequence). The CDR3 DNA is TGCAGTGCTATAGGGAGTAGCGGGCAGTACTTC. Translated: CSAIGSSGQYF.

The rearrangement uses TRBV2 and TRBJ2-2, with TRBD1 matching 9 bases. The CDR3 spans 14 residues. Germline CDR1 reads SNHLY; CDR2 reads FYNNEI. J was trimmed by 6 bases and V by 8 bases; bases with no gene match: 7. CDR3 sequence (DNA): TGTGCCAGCGTAGGGACAGGGCTGGCCGGGGAGCTGTTTTTT. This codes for CASVGTGLAGELFF. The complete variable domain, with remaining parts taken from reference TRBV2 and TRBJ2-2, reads EPEVTQTPSHQVTQMGQEVILRCVPISNHLYFYWYRQILGQKVEFLVSFYNNEISEKSEIFDDQFSVERPDGSNFTLKIRSTKLEDSAMYFCASVGTGLAGELFFGEGSRLTVL.